These T cell receptor beta chains were read from a single sample in a study of regulatory and conventional T cells in RAG deficiency. Profiled with immunoSEQ multiplex PCR; TCRdb holds only in-frame clones, not every one. The sample records approximately 22,000 clones, 95% to 97% being singletons. Separately, the same data were catalogued under a study of regulatory T cells.

Sequencing was performed on CD25- CD4+ T cells sorted from blood. The receptors originated from a human donor in good health. Each CDR3 is given with its conserved first and last residue. Fields, in order: clone size, D gene, J gene, V gene, CDR3 protein, CDR3 DNA. The D gene is left open where the match is weak. Not every row has a clone size; where given, it reads once, few, many or a size class.

size: NA
D: TRBD1
J: TRBJ2-5
V: TRBV25-1
CDR3: CASSPTRGTGGTETQYF
DNA: TGTGCCAGCAGCCCCACCCGAGGGACAGGGGGGACGGAGACCCAGTACTTC

size: NA
D: NA
J: TRBJ1-4
V: TRBV30
CDR3: CAWTQNVGYRLFF
DNA: TGTGCCTGGACCCAAAACGTCGGGTACAGGCTGTTTTTT

size: NA
D: TRBD2
J: TRBJ2-7
V: TRBV29-1
CDR3: CSVGTSGVYEQYF
DNA: TGCAGCGTTGGGACTAGCGGGGTCTACGAGCAGTACTTC

size: NA
D: TRBD1
J: TRBJ2-3
V: TRBV18
CDR3: CASSPFDPGTGGTDTQYF
DNA: TGTGCCAGCTCCCCGTTCGACCCCGGGACAGGGGGCACAGATACGCAGTATTTT

size: NA
D: NA
J: TRBJ1-1
V: TRBV5-4
CDR3: CASSLESALSSRAFF
DNA: TGTGCCAGCAGCTTGGAATCCGCGCTCTCTAGCAGGGCTTTCTTT

size: once
D: NA
J: TRBJ2-1
V: TRBV28
CDR3: CASSPNLEQFF
DNA: TGTGCCAGCAGTCCAAACCTAGAGCAGTTCTTC

size: NA
D: NA
J: TRBJ1-1
V: TRBV10-3
CDR3: CATLQGGDTEAFF
DNA: TGTGCCACCTTGCAAGGGGGAGATACTGAAGCTTTCTTT

size: NA
D: NA
J: TRBJ1-1
V: TRBV18
CDR3: CASSPNTRGGTEAFF
DNA: TGTGCCAGCTCACCAAATACACGGGGTGGTACTGAAGCTTTCTTT

size: NA
D: NA
J: TRBJ1-1
V: TRBV10-3
CDR3: CAISDPGGLNTEAFF
DNA: TGTGCCATCAGTGATCCTGGAGGACTGAACACTGAAGCTTTCTTT

size: NA
D: NA
J: TRBJ2-1
V: TRBV6-6
CDR3: CASSSPAGRGYNEQFF
DNA: TGTGCCAGCAGTTCGCCCGCGGGAAGGGGCTACAATGAGCAGTTCTTC

size: once
D: NA
J: TRBJ2-1
V: TRBV10-3
CDR3: CAISTGINEQFF
DNA: TGTGCCATCAGTACAGGGATCAATGAGCAGTTCTTC

size: NA
D: TRBD2
J: TRBJ2-3
V: TRBV6-6
CDR3: CASTGGDTDTQYF
DNA: TGTGCCAGCACCGGGGGGGACACAGATACGCAGTATTTT

size: NA
D: TRBD1
J: TRBJ2-7
V: TRBV30
CDR3: CAWSRVGDRSYEQYF
DNA: TGTGCCTGGAGTCGGGTCGGGGACAGGTCCTACGAGCAGTACTTC

size: NA
D: NA
J: TRBJ1-1
V: TRBV7-6
CDR3: CASSPRDSGTEAFF
DNA: TGTGCCAGCAGCCCGCGGGACTCCGGGACTGAAGCTTTCTTT

size: NA
D: TRBD1
J: TRBJ1-6
V: TRBV4-1
CDR3: CASSQDSGGRGAYNSPLHF
DNA: TGCGCCAGCAGCCAAGATTCAGGGGGTAGGGGCGCCTATAATTCACCCCTCCACTTT

size: NA
D: TRBD1
J: TRBJ2-7
V: TRBV11-2
CDR3: CASSYEYGTGGEQYF
DNA: TGTGCCAGCAGCTATGAATATGGGACAGGGGGCGAGCAGTACTTC

size: NA
D: TRBD1
J: TRBJ2-7
V: TRBV4-3
CDR3: CASSRRTGKGEEQYF
DNA: TGCGCCAGCAGCCGGCGGACAGGTAAGGGTGAGGAGCAGTACTTC

size: NA
D: TRBD1
J: TRBJ1-1
V: TRBV18
CDR3: CASSPGQGANEAFF
DNA: TGTGCCAGCTCACCGGGACAGGGGGCTAATGAAGCTTTCTTT

size: NA
D: TRBD1
J: TRBJ2-7
V: TRBV4-2
CDR3: CASSQRRTGGAYEQYF
DNA: TGTGCCAGCAGCCAAAGGCGGACAGGGGGGGCCTACGAGCAGTACTTC

size: few
D: TRBD1
J: TRBJ1-3
V: TRBV10-3
CDR3: CAITSLETGGTIYF
DNA: TGTGCCATCACCTCTCTGGAAACAGGGGGTACCATATATTTT

size: few
D: NA
J: TRBJ1-3
V: TRBV2
CDR3: CASSVGRDSGNTIYF
DNA: TGTGCCAGCAGTGTAGGACGGGACTCTGGAAACACCATATATTTT

size: NA
D: TRBD1
J: TRBJ2-3
V: TRBV10-3
CDR3: CAISSQTGIPDTQYF
DNA: TGTGCCATCAGTTCCCAGACAGGGATCCCAGATACGCAGTATTTT

size: NA
D: NA
J: TRBJ1-1
V: TRBV9
CDR3: CASSVVWNTEAFF
DNA: TGTGCCAGCAGCGTTGTATGGAACACTGAAGCTTTCTTT

size: NA
D: TRBD1
J: TRBJ2-7
V: TRBV28
CDR3: CASSRTGVVYEQYF
DNA: TGTGCCAGCAGTCGGACAGGGGTAGTCTACGAGCAGTACTTC

size: NA
D: NA
J: TRBJ1-6
V: TRBV2
CDR3: CASSAQVGGSHSPLHF
DNA: TGTGCCAGCAGTGCCCAGGTGGGAGGGTCTCATTCACCCCTCCACTTT

size: NA
D: NA
J: TRBJ2-3
V: TRBV7-9
CDR3: CASSVLVADTQYF
DNA: TGTGCCAGCAGCGTACTCGTGGCAGATACGCAGTATTTT

size: NA
D: NA
J: TRBJ2-4
V: TRBV30
CDR3: CAWSVHQGNLNIQYF
DNA: TGTGCCTGGAGTGTACATCAGGGGAATTTAAACATTCAGTACTTC

size: few
D: TRBD2
J: TRBJ2-3
V: TRBV30
CDR3: CAWSVGGSFSGGADTQYF
DNA: TGTGCCTGGAGTGTAGGTGGATCCTTTAGCGGGGGGGCCGATACGCAGTATTTT

size: NA
D: NA
J: TRBJ1-1
V: TRBV4-2
CDR3: CASSQERTKIDEAFF
DNA: TGTGCCAGCAGCCAAGAGCGGACAAAAATCGATGAAGCTTTCTTT

size: NA
D: NA
J: TRBJ1-6
V: TRBV19
CDR3: CASSIGDSSSYNSPLHF
DNA: TGTGCCAGTAGTATAGGGGACTCGAGCTCCTATAATTCACCCCTCCACTTT

size: NA
D: NA
J: TRBJ2-7
V: TRBV11-2
CDR3: CASSPLRLGSYEQYF
DNA: TGTGCCAGCAGCCCGCTGAGACTAGGTTCCTACGAGCAGTACTTC

size: NA
D: TRBD2
J: TRBJ2-2
V: TRBV6-4
CDR3: CASRGGTTGELFF
DNA: TGTGCCAGCAGGGGGGGGACCACCGGGGAGCTGTTTTTT

size: NA
D: NA
J: TRBJ2-6
V: TRBV14
CDR3: CASSHYVSGANVLTF
DNA: TGTGCCAGCAGCCACTACGTCTCTGGGGCCAACGTCCTGACTTTC

size: NA
D: NA
J: TRBJ2-3
V: TRBV11-3
CDR3: CASSYWSTDTQYF
DNA: TGTGCCAGCAGCTACTGGAGCACAGATACGCAGTATTTT

size: NA
D: TRBD1
J: TRBJ2-7
V: TRBV18
CDR3: CASSPPQGAYEQYF
DNA: TGTGCCAGCTCACCACCACAGGGGGCCTACGAGCAGTACTTC

size: NA
D: NA
J: TRBJ1-2
V: TRBV7-2
CDR3: CASSLEAAGYTF
DNA: TGTGCCAGCAGCTTAGAGGCGGCGGGCTACACCTTC

size: NA
D: NA
J: TRBJ1-5
V: TRBV5-6
CDR3: CASSSLRYSNQPQHF
DNA: TGTGCCAGCAGCTCCCTAAGATATAGCAATCAGCCCCAGCATTTT